The following is a T cell receptor beta chain sequence with its context. There is no known antigen for this receptor. No much larger clonotype is one base removed from it; base qualities were not supplied. TCRbeta CDR3 regions were amplified from genomic DNA using the immunoSEQ Assay, a bias-controlled multiplex PCR. In the source study's methods: The number of nucleated cells in each sample was estimated by amplification of reference gene primers within the assay. Sequence reads were collapsed and filtered to measure the absolute abundance of every unique TCRbeta CDR3 rearrangement. For each sample, productive Simpson clonality was calculated as the square root of Simpson's diversity index across productive rearrangements. Imported from immuneACCESS, the table was reduced by TCRdb to in-frame sequences with V and J called. These copies leave out some clones; in studies compared against another copy, an unresolved V gene accounts for under half, and the cause of the remainder is not known. D and trimming were read from the DNA, whereas the V and J calls and clone size are those reported in that table. This sample comprises roughly 70,000 clones, about 89% of them detected only once. The ten most abundant clones make up approximately 2.4% of the sample.

This record comes from a study of blood T cell repertoires in COVID-19 (dated by TCRdb to 2018 to 2020). Notes on the research overall: The collaborator samples originated in the United States, Italy and Spain and spanned the acute and convalescent phases of COVID-19. Nearly every sample came with metadata listing a de-identified subject ID, COVID-19 status, age in years and sex. Where HLA class I and class II types were available, the types were taken from metadata supplied by the sample provider, not from assay-based typing. The samples were drawn from two sources: the first 160 participants of the ongoing ImmuneRACE study, and fewer than 1,500 subjects contributed by 6 global collaborators. Subjects who had been exposed to COVID-19, were actively infected with it, or had recovered from it provided the deeply sampled blood TCRbeta repertoires that made up the dataset. A freely available public database, intended as a resource for researchers studying the immune response to SARS-CoV-2, is where the repertoires were released. The material from the prospective study consisted of cDNA or gDNA derived from T cells, B-cell-depleted T cells, or PBMCs. What the work shows at the level of the full study, not this receptor alone: Clinical and demographic metadata were provided uncurated, with the amount varying by source and participant.

One collaborating source in Seattle enrolled patients while the patients were actively infected and followed the patients over time throughout the course of disease. Whole blood was collected in K2EDTA tubes by collaborating institutions according to the institutions' own protocols. For TCRbeta analysis, collaborators shipped samples in one of three forms: frozen whole blood, isolated PBMCs, or DNA extracted from either of those sample types. CDR1 and CDR2, per the germline V gene, are SGHDN and FVKESK. The CDR3 starts with the cysteine, ends with the phenylalanine, and has 15 residues. Here the CDR3 DNA is all that survives: 45 bases in frame from base 1. Here V drops 2 bases and J drops 4 bases, and the junction holds 4 bases not matched to any gene.

The TCR sequence derives from a man in his fifties with COVID-19, enrolled during active disease. Input material: peripheral blood. The chain was built from TRBV14 and TRBJ1-2; 10 of the junction bases match TRBD1. The CDR3 amino acid sequence is: CASSQLGTGAYGYTF. In nucleotide form, the sequence is TGTGCCAGCAGCCAACTCGGGACAGGGGCCTATGGCTACACCTTC.